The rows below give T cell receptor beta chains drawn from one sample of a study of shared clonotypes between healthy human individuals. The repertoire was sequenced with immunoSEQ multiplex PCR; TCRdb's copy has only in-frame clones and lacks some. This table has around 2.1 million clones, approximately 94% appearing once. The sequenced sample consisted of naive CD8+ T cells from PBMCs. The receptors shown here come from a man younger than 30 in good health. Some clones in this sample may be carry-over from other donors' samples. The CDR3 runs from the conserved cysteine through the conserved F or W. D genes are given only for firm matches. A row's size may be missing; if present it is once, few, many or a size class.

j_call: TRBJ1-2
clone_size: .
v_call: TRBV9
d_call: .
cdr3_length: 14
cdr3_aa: CASSVESVSYGYTF
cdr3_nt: TGTGCCAGCAGCGTAGAGTCAGTATCCTATGGCTACACCTTC

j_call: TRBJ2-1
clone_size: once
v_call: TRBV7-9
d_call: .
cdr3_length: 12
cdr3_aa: CASEGRRNEQFF
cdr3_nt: TGTGCCAGCGAAGGCAGGAGGAATGAGCAGTTCTTC

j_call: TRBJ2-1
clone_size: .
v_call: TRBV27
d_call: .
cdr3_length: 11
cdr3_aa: CASSLGTVQFF
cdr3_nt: TGTGCCAGCAGTTTAGGGACTGTGCAGTTCTTC

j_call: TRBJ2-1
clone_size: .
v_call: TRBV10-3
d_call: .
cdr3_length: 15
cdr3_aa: CAISVAGNTYNEQFF
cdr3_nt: TGTGCCATCAGTGTGGCCGGGAATACCTACAATGAGCAGTTCTTC

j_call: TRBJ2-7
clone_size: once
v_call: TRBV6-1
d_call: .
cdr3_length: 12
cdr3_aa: CASSELYHEQYF
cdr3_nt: TGTGCCAGCAGCGAACTATATCACGAGCAGTACTTC

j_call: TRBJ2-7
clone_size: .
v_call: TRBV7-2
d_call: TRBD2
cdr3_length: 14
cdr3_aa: CASSPGTRLSEQYF
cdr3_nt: TGTGCCAGCAGCCCCGGGACTAGGCTTTCCGAGCAGTACTTC

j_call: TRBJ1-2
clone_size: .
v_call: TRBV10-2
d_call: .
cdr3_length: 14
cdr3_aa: CASRSPRFGDGYTF
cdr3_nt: TGCGCCAGCAGATCCCCCCGCTTCGGAGATGGCTACACCTTC

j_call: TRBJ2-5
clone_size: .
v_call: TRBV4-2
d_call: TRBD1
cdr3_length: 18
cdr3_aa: CASSQVGGLTRIKETQYF
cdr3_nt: TGTGCCAGCAGCCAAGTAGGGGGCCTAACGAGAATCAAAGAGACCCAGTACTTC

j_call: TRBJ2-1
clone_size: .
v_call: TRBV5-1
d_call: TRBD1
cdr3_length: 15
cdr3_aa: CASSLKQGFNNEQFF
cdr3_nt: TGCGCCAGCAGCCTGAAACAGGGGTTCAACAATGAGCAGTTCTTC

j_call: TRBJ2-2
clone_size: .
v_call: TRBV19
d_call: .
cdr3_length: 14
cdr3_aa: CASSIWGNTGELFF
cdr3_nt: TGTGCCAGTAGTATCTGGGGGAACACCGGGGAGCTGTTTTTT

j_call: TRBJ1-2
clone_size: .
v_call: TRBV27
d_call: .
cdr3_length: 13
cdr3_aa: CASSPTQGAGYTF
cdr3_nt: TGTGCCAGCAGCCCGACACAGGGCGCCGGCTACACCTTC

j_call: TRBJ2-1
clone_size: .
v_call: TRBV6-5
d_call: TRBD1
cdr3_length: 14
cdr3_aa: CASSYIGQANEQFF
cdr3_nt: TGTGCCAGCAGCTACATCGGACAGGCCAATGAGCAGTTCTTC

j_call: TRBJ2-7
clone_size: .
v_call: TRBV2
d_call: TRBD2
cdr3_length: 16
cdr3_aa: CASSEARGLAGAEQYF
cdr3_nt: TGTGCCAGCAGTGAAGCCAGGGGACTAGCGGGAGCCGAGCAGTACTTC

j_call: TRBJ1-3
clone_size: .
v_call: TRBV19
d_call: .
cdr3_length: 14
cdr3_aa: CASSSGVTGNTIYF
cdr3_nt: TGTGCCAGTAGTTCGGGCGTAACTGGAAACACCATATATTTT

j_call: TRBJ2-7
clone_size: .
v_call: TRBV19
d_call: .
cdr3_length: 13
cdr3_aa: CASHSTGSYEQYF
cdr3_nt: TGTGCCAGCCACTCTACAGGTTCCTACGAGCAGTACTTC

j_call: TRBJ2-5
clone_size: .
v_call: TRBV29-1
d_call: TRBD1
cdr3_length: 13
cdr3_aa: CSVPGQGIETQYF
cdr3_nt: TGCAGCGTTCCAGGACAGGGGATAGAGACCCAGTACTTC

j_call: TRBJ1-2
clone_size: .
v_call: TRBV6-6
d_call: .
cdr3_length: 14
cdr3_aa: CASSLAPQVSGYTF
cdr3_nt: TGTGCCAGCAGTTTGGCACCTCAAGTTTCTGGCTACACCTTC

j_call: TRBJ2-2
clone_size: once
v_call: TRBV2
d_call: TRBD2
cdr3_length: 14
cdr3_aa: CASRERGNTGELFF
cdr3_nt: TGTGCCAGCAGAGAGCGGGGGAACACCGGGGAGCTGTTTTTT

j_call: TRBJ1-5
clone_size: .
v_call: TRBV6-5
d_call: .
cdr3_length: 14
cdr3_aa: CASRLGQKNQPQHF
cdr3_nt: TGTGCCAGCAGACTCGGACAGAAAAATCAGCCCCAGCATTTT

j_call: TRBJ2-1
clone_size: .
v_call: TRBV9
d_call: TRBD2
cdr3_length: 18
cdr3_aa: CASSVVPTGTSGSSEQFF
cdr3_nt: TGTGCCAGCAGCGTAGTACCTACCGGGACTAGCGGGAGTAGTGAGCAGTTCTTC

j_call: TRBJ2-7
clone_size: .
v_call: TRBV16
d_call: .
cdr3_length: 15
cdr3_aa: CASSQSGGSGYEQYF
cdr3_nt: TGTGCCAGCAGCCAATCCGGGGGCAGCGGTTACGAGCAGTACTTC

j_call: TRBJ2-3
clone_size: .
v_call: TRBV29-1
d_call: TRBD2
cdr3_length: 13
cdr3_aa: CSVESSGRATQYF
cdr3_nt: TGCAGCGTTGAATCTAGCGGGAGGGCCACGCAGTATTTT

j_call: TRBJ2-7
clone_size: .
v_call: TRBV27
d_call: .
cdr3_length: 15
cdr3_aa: CASSLGQSSSYEQYF
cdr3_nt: TGTGCCAGCAGTCTTGGACAGAGTAGCTCCTACGAGCAGTACTTC

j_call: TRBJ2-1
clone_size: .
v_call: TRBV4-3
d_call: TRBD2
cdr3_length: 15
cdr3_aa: CASSGGLAGDNEQFF
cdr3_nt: TGCGCCAGCAGCGGGGGACTAGCGGGAGACAATGAGCAGTTCTTC

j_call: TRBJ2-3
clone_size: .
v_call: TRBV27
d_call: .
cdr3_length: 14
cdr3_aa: CASTFTGGSDTQYF
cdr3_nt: TGTGCCAGCACTTTCACGGGTGGTTCTGATACGCAGTATTTT

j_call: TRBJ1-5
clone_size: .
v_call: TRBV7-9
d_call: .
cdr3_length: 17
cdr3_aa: CASSLEVRAESNQPQHF
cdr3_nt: TGTGCCAGCAGCTTAGAGGTTAGGGCAGAAAGCAATCAGCCCCAGCATTTT

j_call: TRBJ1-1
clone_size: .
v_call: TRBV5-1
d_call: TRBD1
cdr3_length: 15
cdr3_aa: CASSPGQGFNTEAFF
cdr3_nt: TGCGCCAGCAGCCCGGGACAGGGGTTTAACACTGAAGCTTTCTTT

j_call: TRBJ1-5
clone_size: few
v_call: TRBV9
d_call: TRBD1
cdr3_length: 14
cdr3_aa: CASSPGGSNQPQHF
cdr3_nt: TGTGCCAGCAGCCCAGGGGGAAGCAATCAGCCCCAGCATTTT

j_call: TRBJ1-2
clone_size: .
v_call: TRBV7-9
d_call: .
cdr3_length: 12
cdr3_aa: CASSLEGTGYTF
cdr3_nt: TGTGCCAGCAGCTTGGAGGGGACTGGCTACACCTTC

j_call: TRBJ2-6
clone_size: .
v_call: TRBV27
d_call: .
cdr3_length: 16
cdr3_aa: CASSLSGSSGANVLTF
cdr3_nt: TGTGCCAGCAGTTTATCCGGATCCTCTGGGGCCAACGTCCTGACTTTC

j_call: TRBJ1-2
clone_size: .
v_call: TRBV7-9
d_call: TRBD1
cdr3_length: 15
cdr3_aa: CASSLSPGGYYGYTF
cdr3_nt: TGTGCCAGCAGCTTAAGTCCAGGGGGCTACTATGGCTACACCTTC

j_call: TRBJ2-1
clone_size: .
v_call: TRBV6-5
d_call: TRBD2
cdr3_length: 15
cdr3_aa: CASSPQREGHREQFF
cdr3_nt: TGTGCCAGCAGCCCCCAGCGGGAGGGTCATCGGGAGCAGTTCTTC

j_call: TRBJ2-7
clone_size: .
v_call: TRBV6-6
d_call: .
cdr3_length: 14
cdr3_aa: CASSLWRDSYEQYF
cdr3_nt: TGTGCCAGCAGCCTCTGGCGTGACTCCTACGAGCAGTACTTC